This TCR beta chain was captured in a study of graft-versus-host responses after intestinal transplantation. Study as a whole: All recipients got anti-thymocyte globulin induction, then tacrolimus and steroids for about 3 years.

This clone appeared once. V trimming: 0 bases; J trimming: 2 bases; junction bases outside the gene matches: 6. Germline-derived CDR1 and CDR2 are LGHNA and YNFKEQ. CDR3 length: 16 amino acids. Profiling relied on immunoSEQ multiplex PCR, and the TCRdb table lists in-frame clones only, not all of them. Of 90,000 to 100,000 clones in the sample, about 82% are singletons; the top ten hold more than 1.4%. This TCR was recovered from a human patient who received an intestinal transplant, so some T cells may come from the graft donor. Sequencing used PBMCs, obtained 255 days after intestinal transplant. The J gene is TRBJ2-7, the V gene TRBV4-2; 8 nucleotides agree with TRBD2. CDR3 region: CASSQDPAGAPYEQYF. The CDR3 nucleotides read TGTGCCAGCAGCCAAGACCCAGCGGGAGCCCCCTACGAGCAGTACTTC.